This entry lists 30 T cell receptor beta chains sequenced from one sample in a study of memory CD4+ T cells and cytomegalovirus serostatus. Single viable CD3+CD4+CD8-CD45RO+ cells were sorted as the memory CD4+ T cells. Profiling relied on immunoSEQ multiplex PCR, and the TCRdb table lists in-frame clones only, not all of them. The sample includes over 60,000 clones, around 77% of them seen just once. Sequencing was done on a sample of memory CD4+ T cells from blood. These receptors came from an adult in good health and CMV-seronegative.

The chain uses TRBV7-2 and TRBJ1-5, with D unclear. Trimming took off 2 bases at V and 0 bases at J, with 5 bases between the two ends. The CDR3 is made up of 14 amino acids. CDR1 and CDR2 (germline): SGHTA, FQGNSA. CDR3 nucleotides: TGTGCCAGCAGCTTACAGTATAGCAATCAGCCCCAGCATTTT. Protein product: CASSLQYSNQPQHF. The variable domain in full, completed from reference TRBV7-2 and TRBJ1-5, reads GAGVSQSPSNKVTEKGKDVELRCDPISGHTALYWYRQSLGQGLEFLIYFQGNSAPDKSGLPSDRFSAERTGGSVSTLTIQRTQQEDSAVYLCASSLQYSNQPQHFGDGTRLSIL.

V usage is TRBV9 and J usage is TRBJ2-7; D might be TRBD1 (5 bases). The CDR3 length is 14 residues. Between the trimmed V and J ends, which lost 0 bases and 2 bases, there was a span of 9 bases. Germline lookup yields CDR1 SGDLS and CDR2 YYNGEE. The CDR3 is CASSVDQGTYEQYF. DNA of the CDR3: TGTGCCAGCAGCGTAGACCAGGGAACCTACGAGCAGTACTTC.

The chain combines TRBV11-1 with TRBJ2-7; a weak D match, TRBD2 (5 bases). The CDR3 loop spans 17 amino acids. Between the trimmed V and J ends, which lost 5 bases and 3 bases, there was a span of 23 bases. Germline values: CDR1 SGHAT, CDR2 FQDESV (reference sequence). The CDR3 nucleotides are TGTGCCAGCAGCGCCCCTACGTCCGGGAAGGGCGGCTACGAGCAGTACTTC. As protein: CASSAPTSGKGGYEQYF.

This chain links TRBV9 with TRBJ2-1; 15 nucleotides match TRBD2. V was clipped by 4 bases and J by 5 bases; unmatched bases: 4. Germline V gene sequence: CDR1 SGDLS, CDR2 YYNGEE. This CDR3 comprises 16 residues. CDR3 DNA sequence: TGTGCCAGCAGCTGGACTAGCGGGAGGGGAAACAATGAGCAGTTCTTC. Translating it yields CASSWTSGRGNNEQFF.

The chain links TRBV7-9 to TRBJ2-2; TRBD2 is a possible D gene (5 bases). In germline, CDR1 is SEHNR, CDR2 FQNEAQ (reference sequence). The CDR3 has 17 residues. Trimming took off 4 bases at V and 4 bases at J, with 19 bases between the two ends. In DNA, the CDR3 is TGTGCCAGCAGCTCTAAGCTCGAGGGTGGGAGCACCGGGGAGCTGTTTTTT. This encodes CASSSKLEGGSTGELFF.

This clone appeared a single time. V usage is TRBV28 and J usage is TRBJ1-2; weak D call: TRBD1 (5 bases). CDR3 length: 10 residues. Germline CDR1 and CDR2: MDHEN and SYDVKM. V lost 11 bases, J lost 6 bases, and 10 bases lay in between. The CDR3 DNA reads TGTGCCGTAGGCAGGGATGGCTACACCTTC. Translated: CAVGRDGYTF.

The chain combines TRBV19 with TRBJ2-1; D is possibly TRBD1 (5 bases). The CDR3 sequence is 15 residues long. Germline V gene data show CDR1 as LNHDA and CDR2 as SQIVND (reference sequence). Trimming shortened V by 1 base and J by 8 bases, and 15 bases separated the two germline ends. CDR3 sequence reads: CASSIGQGVVDEQFF. As DNA, the CDR3 is TGTGCCAGTAGTATAGGCCAGGGCGTGGTCGATGAGCAGTTCTTC.

The chain is built from TRBV6-1 and TRBJ1-1; D ambiguous. CDR3 length equals 13 residues. The V end was cut by 0 bases, the J end by 2 bases, with 4 bases between. The germline V gene has CDR1 MNHNS and CDR2 SASEGT. CDR3 in DNA: TGTGCCAGCAGTGAAGCCTTCAACACTGAAGCTTTCTTT. Its protein product is CASSEAFNTEAFF.

This clone was found many times. V and J are TRBV18 and TRBJ1-1, with D hard to call. CDR1 is KGHSH and CDR2 is LQKENI in the germline V gene. V was cut by 5 bases and J by 1 base, with 5 bases left in between. This CDR3 region has 12 residues. This CDR3 is CASSTENTEAFF. DNA of the CDR3: TGTGCCAGCTCAACAGAGAACACTGAAGCTTTCTTT.

This rearrangement joins TRBV7-2 to TRBJ1-5; D is uncertain. Germline CDR1 and CDR2: SGHTA and FQGNSA. This CDR3 contains 15 residues. V shed 1 base and J shed 1 base, with 8 bases lying between them. CDR3 sequence reads: CASSLVGTSNQPQHF. CDR3 nucleotide sequence: TGTGCCAGCAGCTTAGTAGGCACGAGCAATCAGCCCCAGCATTTT.

The genes are TRBV29-1 and TRBJ2-1, with TRBD2 matching 11 bases. CDR3 length equals 15 residues. The germline gives CDR1 SQVTM, CDR2 ANQGSEA. J was trimmed by 7 bases and V by 5 bases; bases with no gene match: 10. CDR3 bases: TGCAGCGTTCCTCCGACTAGCGGGATTGGTAATGAGCAGTTCTTC. Encoded protein: CSVPPTSGIGNEQFF.

The chain uses TRBV28 and TRBJ1-5, with D uncertain. The germline gives CDR1 MDHEN, CDR2 SYDVKM. Between the trimmed V and J ends, which lost 7 bases and 3 bases, there was a span of 7 bases. The CDR3 is 12 amino acids. The CDR3 loop is CASNRNNQPQHF. The CDR3 DNA sequence: TGTGCCAGCAATCGTAACAATCAGCCCCAGCATTTT.

The chain has TRBV28 and TRBJ2-5; D is unclear. The germline V gene has CDR1 MDHEN and CDR2 SYDVKM. Trimming removed 5 bases from V and 1 base from J, with 14 bases in between. The length of the CDR3 is 15 residues. CDR3 protein: CASSIDILGQETQYF. The CDR3 DNA reads TGTGCCAGCAGTATCGACATTCTAGGCCAAGAGACCCAGTACTTC.

The J gene is TRBJ2-3, the V gene TRBV7-3, with D perhaps TRBD1 (6 bases). Germline CDR1 reads SGHTA; CDR2 reads FQGTGA. Trimming left V 5 bases short and J 0 bases short, with 9 bases between. CDR3 length: 14 amino acids. CDR3 sequence reads: CASSRTVSTDTQYF. CDR3 sequence (DNA): TGTGCCAGCAGCCGGACAGTCAGCACAGATACGCAGTATTTT. Based on the CDR3 plus reference TRBV7-3 and TRBJ2-3, the full variable domain is GAGVSQTPSNKVTEKGKYVELRCDPISGHTALYWYRQSLGQGPEFLIYFQGTGAADDSGLPNDRFFAVRPEGSVSTLKIQRTERGDSAVYLCASSRTVSTDTQYFGPGTRLTVL.

This clone was seen only a few times. V gene TRBV5-1 combines with J gene TRBJ2-2; 15 bases fit TRBD2. The CDR3 runs to 19 residues. In germline, CDR1 is SGHRS, CDR2 YFSETQ. Trimming cost V 3 bases and J 3 bases; bases outside gene matches: 9. CDR3 in amino acids: CASSSRTSGGAWDTGELFF. The CDR3 DNA is TGCGCCAGCAGCTCCAGGACTAGCGGGGGGGCCTGGGACACCGGGGAGCTGTTTTTT.

V and J are TRBV5-5 and TRBJ2-5; 10 nucleotides align to TRBD1. The CDR3 has 15 amino acids. V was pared by 5 bases and J by 5 bases, with 9 bases of the junction left unmatched. The germline CDR1 and CDR2 sequences are SGHKS and YYEKEE (reference sequence). The CDR3 protein is CASRRGGQGRETQYF. CDR3 coding DNA: TGTGCCAGCAGACGGGGGGGACAGGGGCGGGAGACCCAGTACTTC.

Only one count was recorded for this clone. The chain uses TRBV6-6 and TRBJ2-2; D possibly corresponds to TRBD2 (6 bases). The germline CDR1 and CDR2 sequences are MNHNY and SVGAGI (reference sequence). The CDR3 totals 14 residues. The V end lost 6 bases, the J end lost 3 bases, and 11 bases lay between the germline ends. CDR3 coding DNA: TGTGCCAGCAGGGCCAGGAGGGACACCGGGGAGCTGTTTTTT. As protein: CASRARRDTGELFF.

This clone showed up just a few times. The CDR3 DNA is TGTGCCAGCAGTTCCACCGGGACCGGACTAATGAACACTGAAGCTTTCTTT. Protein: CASSSTGTGLMNTEAFF. The rearrangement links TRBV28 to TRBJ1-1, with a weak D call TRBD1 (5 bases). Germline lookup yields CDR1 MDHEN and CDR2 SYDVKM. CDR3 size: 17 residues. Trimming pared 4 bases from V and 0 bases from J, leaving 18 bases between.

The chain employs TRBV5-1 and TRBJ1-1, with D perhaps TRBD1 (5 bases). Trimming cost V 3 bases and J 0 bases, with 9 bases left between them. The CDR3 is 14 residues long. Germline V gene lookup returns CDR1 SGHRS and CDR2 YFSETQ. The CDR3: CASSSTALNTEAFF. The DNA of the CDR3 is TGCGCCAGCAGCTCGACAGCCCTGAACACTGAAGCTTTCTTT.

This chain uses TRBV2 with TRBJ2-1; D is perhaps TRBD1 (5 bases). The CDR3 extends over 13 amino acids. Germline values: CDR1 SNHLY, CDR2 FYNNEI. Trimming shortened V by 4 bases and J by 10 bases, and 14 bases separated the two germline ends. The CDR3 nucleotides read TGTGCCAGCAGTGCATACAGGTTCAGCGAGCAGTTCTTC. It yields the protein CASSAYRFSEQFF.

This chain uses TRBV10-3 with TRBJ2-1; a weak D match, TRBD2 (5 bases). Germline V CDR1 and CDR2: ENHRY, SYGVKD. The CDR3 totals 12 residues. V was trimmed by 6 bases and J by 12 bases, leaving 15 bases between them. DNA of the CDR3: TGTGCCATCAGGGACTCCTCTGGGAGGCAGTTCTTC. This codes for CAIRDSSGRQFF.

The chain recombines TRBV9 with TRBJ1-1, with unresolved D. V lost 0 bases to trimming and J lost 0 bases, with 6 bases between them. Germline CDR1 and CDR2: SGDLS and YYNGEE. The CDR3 has 14 residues. The CDR3 spells CASSVEPMNTEAFF. For the CDR3, the DNA is TGTGCCAGCAGCGTAGAACCGATGAACACTGAAGCTTTCTTT.

This clone was recorded only once. V usage is TRBV12-5 and J usage is TRBJ2-1; D call uncertain. CDR1 LGHNT and CDR2 FRNRAP come from the germline V gene. The CDR3 length is 17 residues. With 0 bases removed from V and 0 bases from J, the gap between germline ends came to 12 bases. CDR3 sequence (DNA): TGTGCTAGTGGTTTGGTACTGGATCCCAGCTCCTACAATGAGCAGTTCTTC. Translated, it gives CASGLVLDPSSYNEQFF.

The chain employs TRBV30 and TRBJ1-3; 9 nucleotides match TRBD1. From germline, CDR1 is GTSNPN and CDR2 SVGIG (reference sequence). This CDR3 has 13 amino acids. Trimming took 5 bases from V and 7 from J; bases not matched to a gene: 6. The DNA of the CDR3 is TGTGCCTGGCTCCCCGGACAGGGGAACACCATATATTTT. It specifies CAWLPGQGNTIYF.

CDR3 sequence reads: CASSWTGVYGYTF. The DNA of the CDR3 is TGTGCCAGCAGCTGGACAGGAGTCTATGGCTACACCTTC. The genes are TRBV7-9 and TRBJ1-2; 7 bases match TRBD1. V shed 4 bases, J shed 4 bases, and the junction held 3 bases outside the gene matches. Germline V gives CDR1 SEHNR, CDR2 FQNEAQ (reference sequence). There are 13 residues in the CDR3. Variable domain in full (rest from reference TRBV7-9 and TRBJ1-2): DTGVSQNPRHKITKRGQNVTFRCDPISEHNRLYWYRQTLGQGPEFLTYFQNEAQLEKSRLLSDRFSAERPKGSFSTLEIQRTEQGDSAMYLCASSWTGVYGYTFGSGTRLTVV.

This rearrangement joins TRBV2 to TRBJ1-2; tentatively, D is TRBD1 (5 bases). V lost 6 bases and J 4 bases, leaving 12 bases between the germline ends. This CDR3 has 13 residues. Germline CDR1 is SNHLY and CDR2 is FYNNEI. The CDR3 sequence: CASRVQGGYGYTF. DNA for the CDR3: TGTGCCAGCAGGGTCCAGGGAGGCTATGGCTACACCTTC.

CDR3 amino acids: CASSLNGYGYTF. CDR3 nucleotide sequence: TGTGCCAGCAGTTTAAATGGCTATGGCTACACCTTC. The chain couples TRBV28 to TRBJ1-2, with D uncertain. Germline CDR1 MDHEN, CDR2 SYDVKM. The CDR3 runs to 12 residues. V lost 2 bases and J 4 bases, leaving 5 bases between the germline ends.

This chain connects TRBV7-9 to TRBJ1-1; a weak D match, TRBD1 (5 bases). This CDR3 comprises 14 residues. V lost 1 base, J lost 4 bases, and 10 bases lay in between. Germline CDR1 and CDR2: SEHNR and FQNEAQ (reference sequence). The CDR3 region is CASSLETGGTEAFF. In nucleotides, the CDR3 is TGTGCCAGCAGCTTAGAAACGGGGGGCACTGAAGCTTTCTTT.

The chain uses TRBV5-1 and TRBJ1-1; 7 bases line up with TRBD1. The germline gives CDR1 SGHRS, CDR2 YFSETQ. V lost 7 bases to trimming and J lost 1 base; unmatched junction nucleotides: 13. The CDR3 loop spans 16 amino acids. CDR3 in amino acids: CASGRTGGGSNTEAFF. In DNA form, the CDR3 reads TGCGCCAGCGGTAGGACAGGCGGAGGGTCGAACACTGAAGCTTTCTTT.

The chain joins TRBV4-3 to TRBJ1-2; 8 nucleotides line up with TRBD1. There are 17 residues in the CDR3. J was trimmed by 5 bases and V by 0 bases; bases with no gene match: 11. Germline CDR1 and CDR2: LGHNA and YSLEER. The CDR3 DNA sequence: TGCGCCAGCAGCCAAGAGGTCGCCGCAGGGGGCAGTTATGGCTACACCTTC. Its protein is CASSQEVAAGGSYGYTF.